Presented here are 23 T cell receptor beta chains from one specimen sequenced in a study of T cells after yellow fever vaccination. TCRdb re-called the 5' RACE reads with MiXCR, one entry per CDR3 protein. The repertoire holds a few hundred thousand distinct CDR3 sequences, with approximately 4% as singletons. Sequenced here: PBMCs, sampled 5 days after the yellow fever booster vaccination. These receptors all stem from a man aged 18 to 35 who received the YFV17D yellow fever vaccine.

This clonotype was counted at least ten times. The chain employs TRBV5-1 and TRBJ2-1; 11 bases line up with TRBD2. Germline V gene lookup returns CDR1 SGHRS and CDR2 YFSETQ. V shed 0 bases, J shed 8 bases, and the junction held 4 bases outside the gene matches. The CDR3 has 15 residues. CDR3 DNA: TGCGCCAGCAGCTTGGCTAGCGGGGGGATATATGAGCAGTTCTTC. It translates to CASSLASGGIYEQFF.

This clonotype was recorded at least ten times. The chain joins TRBV4-3 to TRBJ2-1, with D possibly matching TRBD1 (5 bases). From germline, CDR1 is LGHNA and CDR2 YSLEER. This CDR3 contains 16 residues. The germline V and J ends were trimmed by 8 bases and 4 bases, with 21 bases remaining between them. The CDR3 loop is CASGVQVGLGYNEQFF. The CDR3 DNA sequence: TGCGCCAGCGGAGTACAGGTGGGTTTGGGATACAATGAGCAGTTCTTC.

This clonotype was picked up many times. The genes are TRBV7-2 and TRBJ1-2; possibly TRBD1 for D (6 bases). V was cut by 5 bases and J by 0 bases, with 19 bases left in between. The CDR3 is 17 amino acids. CDR1 SGHTA and CDR2 FQGNSA come from the germline V gene. The CDR3 nucleotides are TGTGCCAGCAGCGTTGGGACAACTTCACGGGCTAACTATGGCTACACCTTC. Amino acids: CASSVGTTSRANYGYTF.

The chain combines TRBV4-3 with TRBJ2-5; TRBD2 is a possible D gene (5 bases). V dropped 1 base and J dropped 2 bases, with 14 bases sitting between them. The germline V gene has CDR1 LGHNA and CDR2 YSLEER. The CDR3 runs 16 residues. DNA for the CDR3: TGCGCCAGCAGCCAAGTGAAAGTTACGGGGCAAGAGACCCAGTACTTC. This translates into CASSQVKVTGQETQYF.

This clonotype has just a few counts. J is TRBJ1-1 and V is TRBV7-9; no definite D call. Germline CDR1 reads SEHNR; CDR2 reads FQNEAQ (reference sequence). V lost 4 bases to trimming and J lost 4 bases, with 7 bases between them. This CDR3 has 12 amino acids. The CDR3 loop reads CASSSDGTEAFF. Written as DNA, the CDR3 is TGTGCCAGCAGCTCCGACGGCACTGAAGCTTTCTTT.

The chain has TRBV10-2 and TRBJ1-1; no definite D call. The V and J ends lost 4 bases and 6 bases respectively, with 9 bases between them. Germline values: CDR1 WSHSY, CDR2 SAAADI. This CDR3 has 12 residues. CDR3 nucleotide sequence: TGCGCCAGCAGTGGCCCTACTCCTGAAGCTTTCTTT. Encoded protein: CASSGPTPEAFF.

The chain joins TRBV20-1 to TRBJ2-7; D gene unclear. The length of the CDR3 is 11 residues. CDR1 is DFQATT and CDR2 is SNEGSKA in the germline V gene (reference sequence). Trimming cost V 6 bases and J 4 bases, with 10 bases left between them. CDR3: CSAPWKYEQYV. The CDR3 DNA is TGCAGTGCCCCCTGGAAGTACGAGCAGTACGTC.

This clonotype was seen ten or more times. This rearrangement joins TRBV5-1 to TRBJ2-5; D ambiguous. Germline V lookup: CDR1 SGHRS, CDR2 YFSETQ. This CDR3 has 11 amino acids. V gave up 3 bases and J gave up 2 bases, with 2 bases separating them. CDR3 amino acids: CASSWQETQYF. Written as DNA, the CDR3 is TGCGCCAGCAGCTGGCAAGAGACCCAGTACTTC.

This clonotype was seen more than once but under ten times. The chain is built from TRBV27 and TRBJ2-3, with D possibly TRBD1 on 5 matching bases. Germline lookup yields CDR1 MNHEY and CDR2 SMNVEV (reference sequence). The CDR3 sequence is 17 residues long. V lost 2 bases and J lost 4, with 19 bases in between. The CDR3 sequence is CASSLGAGLTWPDTQYF. In DNA, the CDR3 is TGTGCCAGCAGTTTAGGGGCAGGCCTGACTTGGCCAGATACGCAGTATTTT.

This clonotype was seen at least ten times. V is TRBV24-1 and J is TRBJ2-3, with D possibly TRBD1 on 5 matching bases. Trimming stripped 2 bases from V and 5 bases from J, with 19 bases between. Germline-derived CDR1 and CDR2 are KGHDR and SFDVKD. The CDR3 length is 17 residues. The CDR3 DNA follows: TGTGCCACCAGTGATTGGAGCACCAAGGGGTTTAGAGATACGCAGTATTTT. This encodes CATSDWSTKGFRDTQYF.

This clonotype was detected only a few times. The chain has TRBV21-1 and TRBJ2-3; the table assigns TRBD1, which was not confirmed against the DNA. TRBV21-1 is an annotated pseudogene. The CDR3 contains 15 residues. The CDR3 nucleotides read TGTGCCAGCAGCAAAGCGAACAGGAAAACAGATACGCAGTATTTT. This codes for CASSKANRKTDTQYF.

This clonotype was counted many times. The V call is TRBV4-3, the J call TRBJ1-2, with a weak D call TRBD1 (5 bases). The CDR3 length is 14 residues. The germline V gene has CDR1 LGHNA and CDR2 YSLEER. V was pared by 0 bases and J by 2 bases, with 7 bases between. CDR3 DNA: TGCGCCAGCAGCCAAGATGGGGACAACTATGGCTACACCTTC. Translation: CASSQDGDNYGYTF.

This chain links TRBV4-2 with TRBJ1-6, with D unclear. Germline CDR1 reads LGHNA; CDR2 reads YNFKEQ. The V end was cut by 0 bases, the J end by 8 bases, with 5 bases between. The CDR3 runs 13 residues. Written as DNA, the CDR3 is TGTGCCAGCAGCCAAGAGATGGATTCACCCCTCCACTTT. The encoded protein is CASSQEMDSPLHF.

This clonotype was counted only a few times. The chain employs TRBV28 and TRBJ2-1, with TRBD2 matching over 7 bases. This CDR3 has 15 amino acids. The J segment lost 5 bases and the V segment lost 2 bases, leaving 6 bases of the junction unmatched. Germline V gene data show CDR1 as MDHEN and CDR2 as SYDVKM. CDR3 bases: TGTGCCAGCAGTTTAGGCGGGGGACGACACAATGAGCAGTTCTTC. This sequence encodes CASSLGGGRHNEQFF.

In its sample, this clonotype was seen a few times. The chain links TRBV4-3 to TRBJ2-1; D is ambiguous. Trimming shortened V by 0 bases and J by 10 bases, and 13 bases separated the two germline ends. Looked up from germline, CDR1 is LGHNA and CDR2 is YSLEER. The CDR3 extends over 14 amino acids. The CDR3: CASSQEQGPGEQFF. The CDR3 coding sequence is TGCGCCAGCAGCCAAGAACAAGGACCCGGGGAGCAGTTCTTC.

This clonotype was detected ten times or more. The CDR3 DNA is TGTGCCAGCAGGATTGGGGGAGGGATTGGAACCTACGAGCAGTACGTC. Amino acid sequence: CASRIGGGIGTYEQYV. The J gene is TRBJ2-7, the V gene TRBV6-1; 7 bases are a match to TRBD2. CDR1 is MNHNS and CDR2 is SASEGT in the germline V gene. The trim removed 6 bases at V and 2 bases at J, leaving 13 bases unmatched. There are 16 residues in the CDR3.

The rearrangement links TRBV20-1 to TRBJ1-5, with D unclear. The germline CDR1 and CDR2 sequences are DFQATT and SNEGSKA (reference sequence). Trimming took off 0 bases at V and 6 bases at J, with 12 bases between the two ends. The CDR3 sequence is 14 residues long. CDR3 protein: CSARDTAGGQPQHF. The CDR3, as DNA: TGCAGTGCTAGAGATACGGCAGGCGGTCAGCCCCAGCATTTT.

This clonotype came up many times. The chain links TRBV2 to TRBJ1-2; the D is unclear. The CDR3 has 16 residues. Trimming took off 0 bases at V and 8 bases at J, with 19 bases between the two ends. Germline-derived CDR1 and CDR2 are SNHLY and FYNNEI. This chain's CDR3 is CASSEALSWREWGYTF. Here the CDR3 DNA reads TGTGCCAGCAGTGAAGCGCTTTCTTGGAGGGAGTGGGGCTACACCTTC.

This clonotype was observed a handful of times. V usage is TRBV7-9 and J usage is TRBJ1-5; perhaps TRBD1 as D (6 bases). V lost 5 bases and J lost 0, with 17 bases in between. The length of the CDR3 is 17 residues. Looked up from germline, CDR1 is SEHNR and CDR2 is FQNEAQ (reference sequence). The CDR3 nucleotides are TGTGCCAGCAGCCCTTCGGGACAATCGTATAGCAATCAGCCCCAGCATTTT. This gives the protein CASSPSGQSYSNQPQHF. The whole variable domain, filled in from reference TRBV7-9 and TRBJ1-5, reads DTGVSQNPRHKITKRGQNVTFRCDPISEHNRLYWYRQTLGQGPEFLTYFQNEAQLEKSRLLSDRFSAERPKGSFSTLEIQRTEQGDSAMYLCASSPSGQSYSNQPQHFGDGTRLSIL.

The rearrangement uses TRBV20-1 and TRBJ2-7; 8 positions agree with TRBD1. The CDR3 is 14 residues long. J gave up 3 bases and V 3 bases, and 7 bases lay outside the gene matches. The V gene's germline CDR1 is DFQATT and CDR2 SNEGSKA (reference sequence). The CDR3 sequence: CSASRRGTGYEQYV. CDR3 nucleotide sequence: TGCAGTGCTAGTCGGAGGGGGACAGGCTACGAGCAGTACGTC.

This clonotype was recorded at least ten times. The V and J genes are TRBV5-1 and TRBJ2-3, with 7 bases lining up with TRBD1. Germline trimming cut 4 bases from V and 5 bases from J; bases unmatched to any gene: 4. Germline-derived CDR1 and CDR2 are SGHRS and YFSETQ. This CDR3 comprises 13 residues. The CDR3 coding sequence is TGCGCCAGCAGCGGGGGACAGCTAGATACGCAGTATTTT. It encodes CASSGGQLDTQYF.

Many counts were recorded for this clonotype. CDR3 DNA sequence: TGTGCCAGCAGACGTCCGAACCTAGCGGGGTCCACAGATACGCAGTATTTT. It specifies CASRRPNLAGSTDTQYF. The chain is built from TRBV7-2 and TRBJ2-3; TRBD2 matches at 9 bases. From germline, CDR1 is SGHTA and CDR2 FQGNSA. The CDR3 is 17 amino acids. The junction had 12 bases not matched to a gene; V was cut back by 6 bases and J by 2 bases. Full variable domain (rest looked up from reference TRBV7-2 and TRBJ2-3): GAGVSQSPSNKVTEKGKDVELRCDPISGHTALYWYRQSLGQGLEFLIYFQGNSAPDKSGLPSDRFSAERTGGSVSTLTIQRTQQEDSAVYLCASRRPNLAGSTDTQYFGPGTRLTVL.

J is TRBJ2-1 and V is TRBV7-2; D gene ambiguous. The CDR3 spans 14 residues. CDR1 SGHTA and CDR2 FQGNSA come from the germline V gene. Trimming removed 0 bases at V and 5 bases at J, with 8 bases between. This CDR3 reads CASSLATVHNEQFF. The CDR3 nucleotides are TGTGCCAGCAGCTTAGCTACGGTCCACAATGAGCAGTTCTTC.